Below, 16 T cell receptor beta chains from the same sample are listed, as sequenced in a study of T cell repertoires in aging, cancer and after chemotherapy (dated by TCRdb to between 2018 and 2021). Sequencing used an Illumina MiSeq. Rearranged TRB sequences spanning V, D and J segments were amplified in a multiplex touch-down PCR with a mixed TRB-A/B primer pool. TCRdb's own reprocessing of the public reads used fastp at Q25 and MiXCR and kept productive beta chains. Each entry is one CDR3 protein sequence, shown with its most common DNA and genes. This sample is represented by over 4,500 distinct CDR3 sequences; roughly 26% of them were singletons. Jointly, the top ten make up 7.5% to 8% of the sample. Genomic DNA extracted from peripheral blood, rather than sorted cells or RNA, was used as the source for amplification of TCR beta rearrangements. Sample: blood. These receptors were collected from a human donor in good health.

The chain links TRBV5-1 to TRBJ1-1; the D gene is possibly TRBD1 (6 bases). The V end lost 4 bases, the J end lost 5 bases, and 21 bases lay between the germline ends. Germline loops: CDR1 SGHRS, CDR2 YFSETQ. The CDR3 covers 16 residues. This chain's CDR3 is CASSPGYRVSRTEAFF. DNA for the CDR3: TGCGCCAGCAGCCCGGGGTACAGGGTTTCGAGGACTGAAGCTTTCTTT.

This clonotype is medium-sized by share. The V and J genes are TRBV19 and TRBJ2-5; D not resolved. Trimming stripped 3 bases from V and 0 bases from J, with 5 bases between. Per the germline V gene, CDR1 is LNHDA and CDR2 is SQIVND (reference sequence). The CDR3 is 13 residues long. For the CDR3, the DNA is TGTGCCAGTAGTATCCCGCACCAAGAGACCCAGTACTTC. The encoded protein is CASSIPHQETQYF.

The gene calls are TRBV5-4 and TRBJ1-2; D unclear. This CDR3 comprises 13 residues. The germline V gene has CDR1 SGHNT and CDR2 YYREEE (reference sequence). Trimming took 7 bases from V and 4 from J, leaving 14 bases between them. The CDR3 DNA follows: TGTGCCAGCGCCGGAGAGACATCCTATGGCTACACCTTC. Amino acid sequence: CASAGETSYGYTF.

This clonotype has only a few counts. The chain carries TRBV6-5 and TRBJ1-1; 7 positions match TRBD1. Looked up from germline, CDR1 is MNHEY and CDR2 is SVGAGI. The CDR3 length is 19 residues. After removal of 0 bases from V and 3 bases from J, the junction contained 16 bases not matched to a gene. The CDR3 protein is CASSYSRFPGGRKDTEAFF. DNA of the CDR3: TGTGCCAGCAGTTACTCGAGGTTCCCAGGGGGAAGGAAGGACACTGAAGCTTTCTTT.

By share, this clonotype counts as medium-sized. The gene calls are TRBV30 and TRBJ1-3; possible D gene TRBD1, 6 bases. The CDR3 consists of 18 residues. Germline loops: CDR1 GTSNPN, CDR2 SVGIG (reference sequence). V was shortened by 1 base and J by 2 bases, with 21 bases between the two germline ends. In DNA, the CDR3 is TGTGCCTGGAGTGCCGACCCCTACAGGGCGAGAACTGGAAACACCATATATTTT. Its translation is CAWSADPYRARTGNTIYF.

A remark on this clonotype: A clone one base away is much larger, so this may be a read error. The CDR3 region is CASSFAAADVYTF. The DNA of the CDR3 is TGTGCCAGTAGTTTCGCCGCAGCCGATGTCTACACCTTC. This chain links TRBV19 with TRBJ1-2; D unresolved. With 5 bases removed from V and 10 bases from J, the gap between germline ends came to 17 bases. In germline, CDR1 is LNHDA, CDR2 SQIVND (reference sequence). This CDR3 spans 13 amino acids.

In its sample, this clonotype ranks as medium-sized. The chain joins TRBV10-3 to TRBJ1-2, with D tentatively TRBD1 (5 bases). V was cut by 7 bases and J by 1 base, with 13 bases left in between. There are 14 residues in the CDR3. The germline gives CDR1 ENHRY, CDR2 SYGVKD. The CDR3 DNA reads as TGTGCCATCACTATGGGGACGGGTAACTATGGCTACACCTTC. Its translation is CAITMGTGNYGYTF.

The CDR3 DNA reads as TGTGCCAGCAGCCCTCGACAGGTTGGGGAAAAACTGTTTTTT. Translating it yields CASSPRQVGEKLFF. This chain uses TRBV12-3 or TRBV12-4 with TRBJ1-4; possibly TRBD1 for D (6 bases). V lost 6 bases and J 8 bases, leaving 16 bases between the germline ends. This CDR3 is 14 amino acids long.

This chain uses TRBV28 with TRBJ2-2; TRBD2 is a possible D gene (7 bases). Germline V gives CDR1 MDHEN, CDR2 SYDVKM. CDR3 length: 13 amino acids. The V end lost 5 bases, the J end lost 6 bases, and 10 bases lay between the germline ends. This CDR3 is CASSRGGAGELFF. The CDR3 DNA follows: TGTGCCAGCAGTAGAGGGGGGGCCGGGGAGCTGTTTTTT.

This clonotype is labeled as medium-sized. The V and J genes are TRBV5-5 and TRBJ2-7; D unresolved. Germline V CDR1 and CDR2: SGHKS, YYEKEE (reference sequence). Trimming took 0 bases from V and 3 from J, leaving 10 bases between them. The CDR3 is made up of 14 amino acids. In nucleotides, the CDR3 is TGTGCCAGCAGCTTGGGAGTGGCGAGCTACGAGCAGTACTTC. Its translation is CASSLGVASYEQYF.

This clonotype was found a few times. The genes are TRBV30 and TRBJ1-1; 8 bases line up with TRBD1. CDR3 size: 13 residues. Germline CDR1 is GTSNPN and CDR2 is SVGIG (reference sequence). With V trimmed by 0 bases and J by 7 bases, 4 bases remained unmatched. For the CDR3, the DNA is TGTGCCTGGAGTGTACAACAGGGGGGTGAAGCTTTCTTT. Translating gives CAWSVQQGGEAFF.

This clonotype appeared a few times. The CDR3 is CAIRQGLTYNEQFF. CDR3 nucleotide sequence: TGTGCCATCCGACAGGGATTGACCTACAATGAGCAGTTCTTC. The chain recombines TRBV21-1 with TRBJ2-1; TRBD1, the D gene given by the table, was not confirmed from the DNA. TRBV21-1 represents a pseudogene. The CDR3 contains 14 residues.

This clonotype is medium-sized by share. The CDR3, as DNA: TGTGCCAGCAGCTGGGGCGGTAATCAGCCCCAGCATTTT. Translating it yields CASSWGGNQPQHF. The chain carries TRBV5-4 and TRBJ1-5; D might be TRBD1 (5 bases). Germline V gives CDR1 SGHNT, CDR2 YYREEE (reference sequence). CDR3 length: 13 amino acids. Trimming left V 3 bases short and J 4 bases short, with 8 bases between.

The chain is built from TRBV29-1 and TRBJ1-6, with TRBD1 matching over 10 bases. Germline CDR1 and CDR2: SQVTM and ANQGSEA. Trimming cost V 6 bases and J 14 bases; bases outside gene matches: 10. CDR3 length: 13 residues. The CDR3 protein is CSVGTGELKALHF. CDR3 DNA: TGCAGCGTGGGGACAGGGGAACTTAAGGCCCTCCACTTT.

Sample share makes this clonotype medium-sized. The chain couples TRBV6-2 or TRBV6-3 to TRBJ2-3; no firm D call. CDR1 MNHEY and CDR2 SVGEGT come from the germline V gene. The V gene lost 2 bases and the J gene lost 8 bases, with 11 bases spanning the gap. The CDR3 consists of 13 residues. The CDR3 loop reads CASSYKLQGTQYF. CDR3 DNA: TGTGCCAGCAGTTACAAGCTCCAAGGTACGCAGTATTTT.

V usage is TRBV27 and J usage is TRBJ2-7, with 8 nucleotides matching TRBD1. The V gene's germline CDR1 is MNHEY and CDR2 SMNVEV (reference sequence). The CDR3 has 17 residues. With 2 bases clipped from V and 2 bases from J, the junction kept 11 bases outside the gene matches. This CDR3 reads CASSLVSVDRGPYEQYF. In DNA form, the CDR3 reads TGTGCCAGCAGTTTAGTCTCGGTAGACAGGGGACCCTACGAGCAGTACTTC.